A single sample is the source of the 10 T cell receptor beta chains below, sequenced in a study of blood T cell repertoires in COVID-19. Produced via immunoSEQ multiplex PCR; TCRdb's table is partial and in-frame only. The table lists over 55,000 clones, 82% of them singletons. Source material: peripheral blood. These receptors were obtained from a human donor in a cohort sampled during active COVID-19.

This sequence joins TRBV4-1 and TRBJ2-1, with TRBD2 matching 11 bases. Germline assignment: CDR1 MGHRA and CDR2 YSYEKL. The CDR3 consists of 17 residues. Trimming at V came to 4 bases and at J to 7 bases, leaving 12 bases not matched to a gene. CDR3 region: CASSRNFDSGGANEQFF. CDR3 in DNA: TGCGCCAGCAGCCGCAATTTTGATAGCGGGGGGGCTAATGAGCAGTTCTTC.

V is TRBV27 and J is TRBJ2-5, with 11 nucleotides matching TRBD2. Germline-derived CDR1 and CDR2 are MNHEY and SMNVEV (reference sequence). Trimming removed 1 base from V and 4 bases from J; junction bases left unmatched: 17. The CDR3 is 20 residues long. CDR3 protein: CASSLYPPHGSGGASETQYF. The CDR3 nucleotides are TGTGCCAGCAGTTTATATCCCCCCCATGGTAGCGGGGGGGCCTCAGAGACCCAGTACTTC.

V gene TRBV2 combines with J gene TRBJ2-3, with a tentative D call TRBD1 (6 bases). Trimming took 2 bases from V and 8 from J, leaving 11 bases between them. Germline values: CDR1 SNHLY, CDR2 FYNNEI. The CDR3 runs to 13 residues. The CDR3 loop is CASSETQGGTQYF. CDR3 DNA sequence: TGTGCCAGCAGTGAAACCCAAGGGGGTACGCAGTATTTT.

This rearrangement joins TRBV3-1 (or the pseudogene TRBV3-2) to TRBJ2-1; TRBD2 matches at 8 bases. Germline assignment: CDR1 LGHDT and CDR2 YNNKEL (reference sequence). The CDR3 has 15 amino acids. Germline trimming cut 4 bases from V and 6 bases from J; bases unmatched to any gene: 8. CDR3 in DNA: TGTGCCAGCAGCCCGCACCGGGGGGGGTCCAATGAGCAGTTCTTC. Protein sequence: CASSPHRGGSNEQFF.

The chain links TRBV18 to TRBJ1-4; D is possibly TRBD1 (6 bases). This CDR3 region has 15 residues. Germline loops: CDR1 KGHSH, CDR2 LQKENI. V gave up 4 bases and J gave up 4 bases, with 13 bases separating them. As DNA, the CDR3 is TGTGCCAGCTCACAAGATCGAGGGGGTAATGAAAAACTGTTTTTT. Its translation is CASSQDRGGNEKLFF. Based on the CDR3 plus reference TRBV18 and TRBJ1-4, the full variable domain is NAGVMQNPRHLVRRRGQEARLRCSPMKGHSHVYWYRQLPEEGLKFMVYLQKENIIDESGMPKERFSAEFPKEGPSILRIQQVVRGDSAAYFCASSQDRGGNEKLFFGSGTQLSVL.

As DNA, the CDR3 is TGTGCCAGCAGTTACTCTAGGGGGTATAATTCACCCCTCCACTTT. Translation gives CASSYSRGYNSPLHF. The rearrangement links TRBV6-5 to TRBJ1-6; D is perhaps TRBD1 (6 bases). CDR1 is MNHEY, CDR2 SVGAGI, per germline. Deletions cut 0 bases from V and 4 bases from J, with 7 bases between. This CDR3 is built from 15 residues.

The CDR3 loop reads CASSKTRSGELFF. The CDR3 region has the DNA TGTGCCAGCAGTAAAACTAGATCCGGGGAGCTGTTTTTT. The rearrangement uses TRBV7-2 and TRBJ2-2; perhaps TRBD2 as D (5 bases). Germline CDR1 is SGHTA and CDR2 is FQGNSA. V lost 6 bases, J lost 6 bases, and 11 bases lay in between. This CDR3 is 13 amino acids long.

This clone has more than one count but fewer than ten. This chain joins TRBV7-9 and TRBJ1-1; D unresolved. Trimming removed 3 bases at V and 7 bases at J, with 9 bases between. Germline V gives CDR1 SEHNR, CDR2 FQNEAQ (reference sequence). This CDR3 is 12 amino acids long. This chain's CDR3 is CASSLRNLEAFF. CDR3 nucleotide sequence: TGTGCCAGCAGCTTGAGGAACCTTGAAGCTTTCTTT.

This chain links TRBV7-9 with TRBJ2-6; D is unresolved. Per the germline V gene, CDR1 is SEHNR and CDR2 is FQNEAQ (reference sequence). Trimming removed 2 bases at V and 0 bases at J, with 5 bases between. This CDR3 is built from 15 residues. The DNA of the CDR3 is TGTGCCAGCAGCTTATTCTCCTCTGGGGCCAACGTCCTGACTTTC. Translated, it gives CASSLFSSGANVLTF.

V is TRBV7-6 and J is TRBJ2-3; D unclear. Germline V gives CDR1 SGHVS, CDR2 FNYEAQ. This CDR3 is built from 14 residues. V was pared by 2 bases and J by 2 bases, with 8 bases between. CDR3 protein: CASSLSQATDTQYF. CDR3 DNA sequence: TGTGCCAGCAGCTTATCCCAAGCCACAGATACGCAGTATTTT.